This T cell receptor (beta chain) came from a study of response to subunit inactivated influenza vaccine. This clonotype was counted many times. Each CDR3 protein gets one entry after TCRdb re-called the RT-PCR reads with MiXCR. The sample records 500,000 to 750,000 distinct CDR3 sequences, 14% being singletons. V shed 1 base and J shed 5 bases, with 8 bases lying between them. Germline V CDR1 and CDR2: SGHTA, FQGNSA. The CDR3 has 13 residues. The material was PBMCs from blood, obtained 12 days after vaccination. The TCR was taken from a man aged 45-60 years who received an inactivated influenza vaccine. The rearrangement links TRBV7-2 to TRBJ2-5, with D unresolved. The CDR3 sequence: CASSLGRAETQYF. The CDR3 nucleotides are TGTGCCAGCAGCTTAGGTCGGGCCGAGACCCAGTACTTC.